The TCR beta chain described here comes from a study of regulatory T cells in long-lasting Graves disease. The authors built TCR beta libraries using iRepertoire HTBI primers and Arm-PCR of CDR3 regions. TCRdb reanalysed the multiplex PCR reads using MiXCR and keeps one entry per CDR3 protein. Counted here are around 400,000 distinct CDR3 sequences, 23% occurring once; the ten biggest clones make up roughly a quarter. Documented time point: persistent/refractory GD, antithyroid drugs over 5 years with positive TRAb. RNA extracted from PBMCs served as the sequencing template. Trimming took off 8 bases at V and 0 bases at J, with 11 bases between the two ends. Looked up from germline, CDR1 is MDHEN and CDR2 is SYDVKM. The CDR3 contains 13 residues.

The origin of this receptor is a woman aged 40 to 55 with Graves disease. This chain joins TRBV28 and TRBJ2-7; D may be TRBD2 (6 bases). The source material was peripheral blood mononuclear cells (PBMCs), sampled when the disease was refractory, from a patient treated with antithyroid drugs. The CDR3 region is CASGRGSSYEQYF. CDR3 coding DNA: TGTGCCAGCGGCCGGGGGAGCTCCTACGAGCAGTACTTC.